A single sample is the source of the 29 T cell receptor beta chains below, sequenced in a study of CD8 T cells in Susac syndrome. RNA in amounts of 0.5 to 1 ug was reverse transcribed with random hexamers. TCRdb redid the calling of the immunoSEQ multiplex PCR reads with MiXCR, one entry per CDR3 protein. The table records 84,000 or so distinct CDR3 sequences, approximately 95% of them present only once. Source material: CD8+ T cells from PBMCs. The receptors shown here come from a human donor with Susac syndrome.

V and J are TRBV6-1 and TRBJ1-1, with D uncertain. The CDR3 runs to 13 residues. V dropped 6 bases and J dropped 4 bases, with 12 bases sitting between them. Germline V gene data show CDR1 as MNHNS and CDR2 as SASEGT. The DNA for the CDR3 is TGTGCCAGCAGCACTGGGCCGGCCACTGAAGCTTTCTTT. Encoded protein: CASSTGPATEAFF.

V and J are TRBV24-1 and TRBJ2-1; perhaps D is TRBD1 or TRBD2 (5 bases each). Trimming removed 4 bases from V and 6 bases from J, with 9 bases in between. The CDR3 length is 13 residues. Looked up from germline, CDR1 is KGHDR and CDR2 is SFDVKD. The CDR3 region is CATSDGTINEQFF. CDR3 DNA sequence: TGTGCCACCAGTGACGGGACCATCAATGAGCAGTTCTTC.

The CDR3 loop reads CASSKSRELGLETQYF. The DNA for the CDR3 is TGTGCCAGCAGTAAGAGCCGGGAACTGGGTTTGGAGACCCAGTACTTC. This chain connects TRBV27 to TRBJ2-5; D is perhaps TRBD2 (5 bases). CDR3 size: 16 residues. Germline lookup yields CDR1 MNHEY and CDR2 SMNVEV (reference sequence). The V and J ends lost 5 bases and 5 bases respectively, with 21 bases between them.

The chain is built from TRBV29-1 and TRBJ1-1; D not certain. This CDR3 is 11 amino acids long. Germline values: CDR1 SQVTM, CDR2 ANQGSEA. The germline V and J ends were trimmed by 8 bases and 2 bases, with 9 bases remaining between them. The CDR3: CSPNTNTEAFF. The CDR3 nucleotides are TGCAGCCCGAACACCAACACTGAAGCTTTCTTT.

The chain links TRBV29-1 to TRBJ2-3; 10 bases are shared with TRBD2. This CDR3 spans 15 amino acids. CDR1 SQVTM and CDR2 ANQGSEA come from the germline V gene. The V segment lost 1 base and the J segment 4 bases; nucleotides outside the gene matches: 5. The CDR3 sequence is CSVEVLAGAPDTQYF. The CDR3 DNA reads TGCAGCGTTGAAGTTCTAGCGGGAGCCCCAGATACGCAGTATTTT.

The V and J genes are TRBV7-9 and TRBJ1-4, with D hard to call. The ends were cut back, 4 bases at V and 8 bases at J, with 14 bases in the middle. The CDR3 extends over 14 amino acids. Germline V gene data show CDR1 as SEHNR and CDR2 as FQNEAQ (reference sequence). CDR3 protein: CASSSPYRGEKLFF. The CDR3 DNA reads TGTGCCAGCAGCTCACCATACCGAGGGGAAAAACTGTTTTTT. Supplemented by reference TRBV7-9 and TRBJ1-4, the full variable domain reads DTGVSQNPRHKITKRGQNVTFRCDPISEHNRLYWYRQTLGQGPEFLTYFQNEAQLEKSRLLSDRFSAERPKGSFSTLEIQRTEQGDSAMYLCASSSPYRGEKLFFGSGTQLSVL.

The genes are TRBV28 and TRBJ1-2; unclear D gene. V was clipped by 5 bases and J by 4 bases, with 5 bases between them. Germline V CDR1 and CDR2: MDHEN, SYDVKM. This CDR3 has 11 amino acids. The CDR3 region has the DNA TGTGCCAGCAGTGTGACCTATGGCTACACCTTC. Amino acid sequence: CASSVTYGYTF.

The chain employs TRBV2 and TRBJ2-7, with unresolved D. The germline V gene encodes CDR1 SNHLY and CDR2 FYNNEI. The CDR3 consists of 13 residues. The V gene lost 2 bases and the J gene lost 1 base, with 6 bases spanning the gap. The chain's CDR3 is CASSETASYEQYF. The CDR3 nucleotides are TGTGCCAGCAGTGAAACAGCTTCCTACGAGCAGTACTTC.

The rearrangement uses TRBV20-1 and TRBJ2-1, with TRBD2 matching 11 bases. CDR1 and CDR2 from the germline V gene are DFQATT and SNEGSKA (reference sequence). Trimming removed 5 bases from V and 8 bases from J; junction bases left unmatched: 8. The CDR3 contains 14 residues. The CDR3 DNA sequence: TGCAGTGCTCCCGGGACTAGCGGTTTCTATGAGCAGTTCTTC. Translation gives CSAPGTSGFYEQFF.

The chain joins TRBV9 to TRBJ1-5; D remains ambiguous. CDR3 length: 15 amino acids. The germline V gene has CDR1 SGDLS and CDR2 YYNGEE. Trimming cost V 0 bases and J 1 base, with 8 bases left between them. The CDR3 region is CASSVDGGSNQPQHF. The CDR3 nucleotides are TGTGCCAGCAGCGTAGACGGCGGGAGCAATCAGCCCCAGCATTTT. The full variable domain, with the rest looked up from reference TRBV9 and TRBJ1-5, is DSGVTQTPKHLITATGQRVTLRCSPRSGDLSVYWYQQSLDQGLQFLIQYYNGEERAKGNILERFSAQQFPDLHSELNLSSLELGDSALYFCASSVDGGSNQPQHFGDGTRLSIL.

The chain has TRBV15 and TRBJ2-4; 8 positions agree with TRBD1. After removal of 0 bases from V and 9 bases from J, the junction contained 7 bases not matched to a gene. CDR1 is LNHNV and CDR2 is YYDKDF in the germline V gene (reference sequence). This CDR3 contains 15 residues. The CDR3 region has the DNA TGTGCCACCAGCAGAGAAAGAACAGGGGGAAGCATTCAGTACTTC. It yields the protein CATSRERTGGSIQYF.

V usage is TRBV25-1 and J usage is TRBJ1-4, with D uncertain. Trimming took off 1 base at V and 8 bases at J, with 11 bases between the two ends. This CDR3 is built from 14 residues. Per germline, CDR1 MGHDK and CDR2 SYGVNS. This CDR3 is CASSEFVGGEKLFF. The DNA of the CDR3 is TGTGCCAGCAGTGAATTTGTCGGAGGGGAAAAACTGTTTTTT.

V usage is TRBV29-1 and J usage is TRBJ2-5, with D perhaps matching TRBD2 (7 bases). This CDR3 comprises 13 residues. V lost 3 bases and J 2 bases, leaving 10 bases between the germline ends. Germline V CDR1 and CDR2: SQVTM, ANQGSEA. DNA for the CDR3: TGCAGCGTTGAGGGAGGGGGGCAAGAGACCCAGTACTTC. It codes for CSVEGGGQETQYF.

This chain uses TRBV5-1 with TRBJ1-1, with 9 bases that match TRBD1. The V and J ends lost 0 bases and 5 bases, in that order; junction bases with no gene match: 5. Germline loops: CDR1 SGHRS, CDR2 YFSETQ. This CDR3 spans 15 amino acids. This chain's CDR3 is CASSLGTGELTEAFF. The CDR3 coding sequence is TGCGCCAGCAGCTTGGGGACAGGGGAATTGACTGAAGCTTTCTTT.

The chain recombines TRBV4-2 with TRBJ2-5; weak D call: TRBD2 (6 bases). Deletions cut 5 bases from V and 5 bases from J, with 15 bases between. The CDR3 loop spans 14 amino acids. Germline CDR1 LGHNA, CDR2 YNFKEQ. CDR3 protein: CASSKGGMGETQYF. The DNA of the CDR3 is TGTGCCAGCAGCAAGGGCGGGATGGGTGAGACCCAGTACTTC.

Details on this clonotype: At one boundary the junction diverges from the germline segment, which might be a read error. J is TRBJ2-3 and V is TRBV12-3 or TRBV12-4, with 8 bases lining up with TRBD2. This CDR3 comprises 13 residues. CDR3 sequence: CASRSGSVGTQYF. The CDR3 coding sequence is TGCGCCAGCAGGAGCGGGAGCGTGGGTACGCAGTATTTT.

J is TRBJ2-1 and V is TRBV20-1; TRBD2 matches 8 bases. Germline V gene sequence: CDR1 DFQATT, CDR2 SNEGSKA (reference sequence). The CDR3 is 14 residues long. V shed 0 bases, J shed 8 bases, and the junction held 6 bases outside the gene matches. The CDR3 DNA sequence: TGCAGTGCTAGAGAGCTGGCGGGAGGTTATGAGCAGTTCTTC. It encodes CSARELAGGYEQFF.

The V gene is TRBV14, the J gene TRBJ2-1, with no clear D. CDR3 length equals 18 residues. The germline V and J ends were trimmed by 5 bases and 0 bases, with 20 bases remaining between them. Per germline, CDR1 SGHDN and CDR2 FVKESK. The CDR3, as DNA: TGTGCCAGCAGCGATACGACCCTGCCCCGCCCCTCCTACAATGAGCAGTTCTTC. This encodes CASSDTTLPRPSYNEQFF.

The rearrangement links TRBV4-1 to TRBJ2-3, with no clear D. There are 15 residues in the CDR3. V lost 4 bases, J lost 0 bases, and 11 bases lay in between. The germline gives CDR1 MGHRA, CDR2 YSYEKL. CDR3 amino acids: CASSRTTSSTDTQYF. DNA of the CDR3: TGCGCCAGCAGCCGTACTACATCTAGCACAGATACGCAGTATTTT.

J is TRBJ2-5 and V is TRBV5-6, with no clear D. CDR1 is SGHDT and CDR2 is YYEEEE in the germline V gene. The ends were cut back, 4 bases at V and 9 bases at J, with 7 bases in the middle. The CDR3 is 10 amino acids. The CDR3: CASSGEAQYF. In nucleotides, the CDR3 is TGTGCCAGCAGCGGGGAAGCCCAGTACTTC.

The chain has TRBV4-1 and TRBJ2-1; D is possibly TRBD1 (5 bases). The germline V and J ends were trimmed by 1 base and 8 bases, with 12 bases remaining between them. In germline, CDR1 is MGHRA, CDR2 YSYEKL. The CDR3 spans 14 residues. CDR3 bases: TGCGCCAGCAGCCAAGGTGTAGGGGAAGATGAGCAGTTCTTC. Protein product: CASSQGVGEDEQFF.

The genes are TRBV5-1 and TRBJ2-3; no reliable D call. Germline V gene sequence: CDR1 SGHRS, CDR2 YFSETQ. Trimming pared 0 bases from V and 2 bases from J, leaving 13 bases between. This CDR3 is 16 amino acids long. The CDR3 here is CASSLAGRPSTDTQYF. The CDR3 DNA follows: TGCGCCAGCAGCTTGGCCGGTCGCCCATCCACAGATACGCAGTATTTT.

The J gene is TRBJ2-7, the V gene TRBV11-2, with 8 bases fitting TRBD2. The CDR3 length is 13 residues. Trimming at V came to 5 bases and at J to 3 bases, leaving 3 bases not matched to a gene. CDR1 and CDR2 (germline): SGHAT, FQNNGV. The DNA of the CDR3 is TGTGCCAGCAGCCCCGGGGGGGTCTACGAGCAGTACTTC. Translating it yields CASSPGGVYEQYF.

This clonotype was picked up one time. V gene TRBV15 combines with J gene TRBJ2-7, with 8 bases fitting TRBD1. Trimming took 5 bases from V and 0 from J; bases not matched to a gene: 15. The germline CDR1 and CDR2 sequences are LNHNV and YYDKDF (reference sequence). This CDR3 has 18 amino acids. In nucleotides, the CDR3 is TGTGCCACCAGCTTGGGACAGGAGGGAGCGGCCTACTCCTACGAGCAGTACTTC. This encodes CATSLGQEGAAYSYEQYF.

V usage is TRBV18 and J usage is TRBJ2-2; weak D call: TRBD2 (6 bases). Germline CDR1 KGHSH, CDR2 LQKENI. V lost 4 bases and J lost 7, with 13 bases in between. This CDR3 contains 14 residues. The CDR3 sequence is CASSRLDDLGELFF. The CDR3 region has the DNA TGTGCCAGCTCACGACTAGATGACCTCGGGGAGCTGTTTTTT. The full variable domain, rest sourced from reference TRBV18 and TRBJ2-2, is NAGVMQNPRHLVRRRGQEARLRCSPMKGHSHVYWYRQLPEEGLKFMVYLQKENIIDESGMPKERFSAEFPKEGPSILRIQQVVRGDSAAYFCASSRLDDLGELFFGEGSRLTVL.

The rearrangement links TRBV9 to TRBJ2-6; D possibly corresponds to TRBD2 (5 bases). Germline lookup yields CDR1 SGDLS and CDR2 YYNGEE. This CDR3 spans 15 amino acids. Deletions cut 3 bases from V and 0 bases from J, with 7 bases between. The CDR3 spells CASSDGDSGANVLTF. In DNA form, the CDR3 reads TGTGCCAGCAGCGACGGGGACTCTGGGGCCAACGTCCTGACTTTC. The full variable domain, its missing parts supplied by reference TRBV9 and TRBJ2-6, is DSGVTQTPKHLITATGQRVTLRCSPRSGDLSVYWYQQSLDQGLQFLIQYYNGEERAKGNILERFSAQQFPDLHSELNLSSLELGDSALYFCASSDGDSGANVLTFGAGSRLTVL.

The chain couples TRBV4-1 to TRBJ2-1; TRBD2 matches at 8 bases. CDR1 is MGHRA, CDR2 YSYEKL, per germline. The CDR3 is 16 residues long. The J segment lost 3 bases and the V segment lost 2 bases, leaving 6 bases of the junction unmatched. The CDR3, as DNA: TGCGCCAGCAGCCAATCGACTAGCGAGTACTACAATGAGCAGTTCTTC. It encodes CASSQSTSEYYNEQFF.

The chain joins TRBV5-6 to TRBJ1-2, with D perhaps matching TRBD1 (5 bases). V lost 0 bases and J lost 8, with 14 bases in between. The CDR3 covers 14 residues. CDR1 is SGHDT, CDR2 YYEEEE, per germline. The DNA for the CDR3 is TGTGCCAGCAGCTTGGGGAGCTCAAAGGGGGGCTACACCTTC. This gives the protein CASSLGSSKGGYTF. Full variable domain (missing parts from reference TRBV5-6 and TRBJ1-2): DAGVTQSPTHLIKTRGQQVTLRCSPKSGHDTVSWYQQALGQGPQFIFQYYEEEERQRGNFPDRFSGHQFPNYSSELNVNALLLGDSALYLCASSLGSSKGGYTFGSGTRLTVV.

The chain employs TRBV15 and TRBJ2-7, with D uncertain. CDR1 is LNHNV, CDR2 YYDKDF, per germline (reference sequence). The CDR3 covers 11 residues. The germline V and J ends were trimmed by 3 bases and 5 bases, with 5 bases remaining between them. CDR3 sequence: CATSRGNEQYF. The CDR3 DNA sequence: TGTGCCACCAGCAGGGGCAACGAGCAGTACTTC.